Sequencing of this T cell receptor (beta chain) was carried out in a study of blood T cell repertoires in COVID-19. Trimming removed 0 bases from V and 1 base from J; junction bases left unmatched: 1. Germline V CDR1 and CDR2: MGHRA, YSYEKL. This CDR3 has 18 amino acids. Individuals aged roughly 18 to 95 years were recruited from fewer than 30 US areas. Symptom resolution, clearance, or two negative PCRs marked donors in Cohort 3 as recovered. The assay was immunoSEQ multiplex PCR, and TCRdb's table has in-frame clones only and misses some. The sample consists of roughly 300,000 clones, nearly 90% of them appearing once.

This chain joins TRBV4-1 and TRBJ2-3; 16 bases map to TRBD2. Sequences were obtained from PBMCs or T cells enriched from blood (not recorded which). The sequence was collected from a woman younger than 45 who had recovered from COVID-19. This CDR3 is CASSQDGTSGGGTDTQYF. The DNA of the CDR3 is TGCGCCAGCAGCCAAGACGGGACTAGCGGGGGGGGCACAGATACGCAGTATTTT.